Below, 18 T cell receptor beta chains from the same sample are listed, as sequenced in a study of blood T cell repertoires in COVID-19. Generated by immunoSEQ multiplex PCR, the TCRdb table keeps only in-frame clones and is missing some. The sample lists tens of thousands of clones; about nine tenths were seen once. Sequencing used peripheral blood. Receptors were obtained from a man aged 60-69 years with COVID-19, enrolled during active disease.

The chain employs TRBV6-4 and TRBJ2-3, with D perhaps matching TRBD1 (5 bases). V was cut by 2 bases and J by 4 bases, with 7 bases left in between. This CDR3 region has 13 residues. From germline, CDR1 is MRHNA and CDR2 SNTAGT. CDR3 DNA: TGTGCCAGCAGTGACCAGGGTTCAGATACGCAGTATTTT. It translates to CASSDQGSDTQYF.

The J gene is TRBJ1-5, the V gene TRBV6-5, with 10 bases that match TRBD1. The CDR3 runs 15 residues. V lost 4 bases and J lost 7; bases outside the gene matches: 7. Germline assignment: CDR1 MNHEY and CDR2 SVGAGI. The CDR3 protein is CASSLTGTGAQPQHF. CDR3 DNA: TGTGCCAGCAGTTTGACCGGGACAGGGGCCCAGCCCCAGCATTTT.

The chain carries TRBV7-8 and TRBJ2-1; D may be TRBD2 (5 bases). Germline lookup yields CDR1 SGHVS and CDR2 FQNEAQ. The V end lost 3 bases, the J end lost 9 bases, and 9 bases lay between the germline ends. This CDR3 contains 12 residues. CDR3 DNA: TGTGCCAGCAGCTTGGGAGTTGGTGAGCAGTTCTTC. This translates into CASSLGVGEQFF.

The chain is built from TRBV20-1 and TRBJ2-6; 7 positions agree with TRBD2. V shed 3 bases and J 0 bases; nucleotides not matched to a gene: 5. The CDR3 length is 16 residues. The V gene's germline CDR1 is DFQATT and CDR2 SNEGSKA (reference sequence). CDR3 in DNA: TGCAGTGCTAGTTCGGGACTAAGCTCTGGGGCCAACGTCCTGACTTTC. Protein sequence: CSASSGLSSGANVLTF.

This chain joins TRBV11-3 and TRBJ2-7; 12 bases agree with TRBD2. V was clipped by 5 bases and J by 3 bases; unmatched bases: 5. Germline assignment: CDR1 SGHNT and CDR2 YENEEA. This CDR3 has 15 amino acids. CDR3 amino acids: CASSQGLAGFYEQYF. The CDR3 coding sequence is TGTGCCAGCAGCCAGGGACTAGCGGGTTTCTACGAGCAGTACTTC.

The V gene is TRBV7-8, the J gene TRBJ2-1; 7 bases line up with TRBD1. CDR1 is SGHVS and CDR2 is FQNEAQ in the germline V gene. The CDR3 has 18 amino acids. J lost 0 bases, V lost 4 bases, and 12 bases had no gene match. The CDR3 sequence is CASSSGTERWSSYNEQFF. The CDR3 DNA follows: TGTGCCAGCAGCTCCGGGACAGAGCGGTGGAGCTCCTACAATGAGCAGTTCTTC. The whole variable domain, filled in from reference TRBV7-8 and TRBJ2-1, reads GAGVSQSPRYKVAKRGQDVALRCDPISGHVSLFWYQQALGQGPEFLTYFQNEAQLDKSGLPSDRFFAERPEGSVSTLKIQRTQQEDSAVYLCASSSGTERWSSYNEQFFGPGTRLTVL.

The chain has TRBV9 and TRBJ2-1; TRBD2 aligns across 8 bases. With V trimmed by 4 bases and J by 7 bases, 16 bases remained unmatched. The CDR3 is made up of 17 amino acids. Germline CDR1 SGDLS, CDR2 YYNGEE. The CDR3 sequence is CASSSPRRLATGNEQFF. In DNA, the CDR3 is TGTGCCAGCAGCTCTCCCCGGCGACTAGCGACGGGGAATGAGCAGTTCTTC.

This clone was seen only a few times. This chain links TRBV7-8 with TRBJ1-5; TRBD1 might be the D (6 bases). Germline V gene data show CDR1 as SGHVS and CDR2 as FQNEAQ. The V end lost 4 bases, the J end lost 0 bases, and 13 bases lay between the germline ends. The CDR3 contains 16 residues. CDR3 residues: CASSSRRDTSNQPQHF. CDR3 nucleotides: TGTGCCAGCAGCTCCCGACGGGACACTAGCAATCAGCCCCAGCATTTT.

This sequence joins TRBV7-2 and TRBJ2-5; no firm D call. The length of the CDR3 is 13 residues. The V gene lost 6 bases and the J gene lost 3 bases, with 11 bases spanning the gap. The germline gives CDR1 SGHTA, CDR2 FQGNSA. As DNA, the CDR3 is TGTGCCAGCAGTATCGTCCCTGAAGAGACCCAGTACTTC. Translating it yields CASSIVPEETQYF.

Details on this clone: Other nucleotide sequences from this sample produce the same CDR3. The V and J genes are TRBV9 and TRBJ1-2; D remains ambiguous. The CDR3 is 13 residues long. The V and J ends lost 0 bases and 3 bases respectively, with 6 bases between them. The germline gives CDR1 SGDLS, CDR2 YYNGEE. The CDR3 loop is CASSVGTDYGYTF. The CDR3 DNA reads as TGTGCCAGCAGCGTAGGAACGGACTATGGCTACACCTTC. Variable domain in full (rest from reference TRBV9 and TRBJ1-2): DSGVTQTPKHLITATGQRVTLRCSPRSGDLSVYWYQQSLDQGLQFLIQYYNGEERAKGNILERFSAQQFPDLHSELNLSSLELGDSALYFCASSVGTDYGYTFGSGTRLTVV.

V and J are TRBV3-1 (or the pseudogene TRBV3-2) and TRBJ1-1; no reliable D call. This CDR3 spans 16 amino acids. V was cut by 1 base and J by 0 bases, with 12 bases left in between. The V gene's germline CDR1 is LGHDT and CDR2 YNNKEL (reference sequence). The CDR3 spells CASSQGWGELNTEAFF. The CDR3 nucleotides read TGTGCCAGCAGCCAAGGCTGGGGAGAATTGAACACTGAAGCTTTCTTT.

This clone was counted a few times. This sequence joins TRBV6-6 and TRBJ2-3; D gene unclear. The CDR3 consists of 13 residues. The germline V and J ends were trimmed by 4 bases and 3 bases, with 8 bases remaining between them. Looked up from germline, CDR1 is MNHNY and CDR2 is SVGAGI (reference sequence). CDR3 loop: CASSSLETDTQYF. The CDR3, as DNA: TGTGCCAGCAGTTCCCTTGAGACAGATACGCAGTATTTT.

The rearrangement joins TRBV30 to TRBJ2-1; D is uncertain. V was clipped by 5 bases and J by 5 bases, with 7 bases between them. The CDR3 loop spans 11 amino acids. Germline V gene lookup returns CDR1 GTSNPN and CDR2 SVGIG (reference sequence). CDR3 protein: CAWGRDNEQFF. The CDR3 bases are TGTGCCTGGGGACGGGACAATGAGCAGTTCTTC.

The J gene is TRBJ2-5, the V gene TRBV12-3 or TRBV12-4; 9 nucleotides agree with TRBD2. Trimming removed 3 bases from V and 5 bases from J; junction bases left unmatched: 1. The CDR3 extends over 13 amino acids. The CDR3 spells CASSFSGSETQYF. The CDR3, as DNA: TGTGCCAGCAGTTTTAGCGGGAGTGAGACCCAGTACTTC.

The chain has TRBV2 and TRBJ2-4, with D unclear. CDR1 and CDR2 (germline): SNHLY, FYNNEI. The CDR3 extends over 14 amino acids. V was pared by 2 bases and J by 7 bases, with 12 bases between. The CDR3 sequence: CASSELGQVNIQYF. The CDR3 DNA reads as TGTGCCAGCAGTGAATTAGGCCAGGTGAACATTCAGTACTTC.

The chain carries TRBV19 and TRBJ2-5; tentatively, D is TRBD1 (6 bases). This CDR3 spans 14 amino acids. Looked up from germline, CDR1 is LNHDA and CDR2 is SQIVND (reference sequence). The ends were cut back, 4 bases at V and 2 bases at J, with 11 bases in the middle. As DNA, the CDR3 is TGTGCCAGTAGTAGGACGGACAGTCAAGAGACCCAGTACTTC. Amino acid sequence: CASSRTDSQETQYF.

This chain uses TRBV18 with TRBJ1-2; D gene ambiguous. The germline V gene has CDR1 KGHSH and CDR2 LQKENI. The CDR3 covers 11 residues. With 6 bases removed from V and 4 bases from J, the gap between germline ends came to 6 bases. CDR3 sequence (DNA): TGTGCCAGCTCTTCATCCTATGGCTACACCTTC. Its translation: CASSSSYGYTF. The whole variable domain, filled in from reference TRBV18 and TRBJ1-2, reads NAGVMQNPRHLVRRRGQEARLRCSPMKGHSHVYWYRQLPEEGLKFMVYLQKENIIDESGMPKERFSAEFPKEGPSILRIQQVVRGDSAAYFCASSSSYGYTFGSGTRLTVV.

The chain couples TRBV19 to TRBJ1-1; possible D gene TRBD1, 6 bases. Germline CDR1 is LNHDA and CDR2 is SQIVND (reference sequence). The CDR3 totals 14 residues. V was clipped by 7 bases and J by 3 bases, with 15 bases between them. Written as DNA, the CDR3 is TGTGCCAGTACCTTTACAGGGAGAGACACTGAAGCTTTCTTT. This gives the protein CASTFTGRDTEAFF. The complete variable domain, with remaining parts taken from reference TRBV19 and TRBJ1-1, reads DGGITQSPKYLFRKEGQNVTLSCEQNLNHDAMYWYRQDPGQGLRLIYYSQIVNDFQKGDIAEGYSVSREKKESFPLTVTSAQKNPTAFYLCASTFTGRDTEAFFGQGTRLTVV.